This TCR beta chain comes out of a study of glioma-infiltrating T cells after dendritic cell vaccination. The primer mix had 60 V beta and 13 J beta primers. Clones were read by immunoSEQ multiplex PCR, and TCRdb kept only the in-frame ones, dropping some. The table lists roughly 47,000 clones, approximately 83% of them singletons. This CDR3 is built from 14 residues. Looked up from germline, CDR1 is SGHRS and CDR2 is YFSETQ. V dropped 5 bases and J dropped 1 base, with 12 bases sitting between them. The specimen comprised blood, sampled before dendritic cell vaccination. The TCR sequence derives from a human donor with glioblastoma. The V gene is TRBV5-1, the J gene TRBJ1-1; D is uncertain. This CDR3 reads CASRFSGRNTEAFF. The CDR3 nucleotides are TGCGCCAGCAGGTTTTCCGGGAGGAACACTGAAGCTTTCTTT.